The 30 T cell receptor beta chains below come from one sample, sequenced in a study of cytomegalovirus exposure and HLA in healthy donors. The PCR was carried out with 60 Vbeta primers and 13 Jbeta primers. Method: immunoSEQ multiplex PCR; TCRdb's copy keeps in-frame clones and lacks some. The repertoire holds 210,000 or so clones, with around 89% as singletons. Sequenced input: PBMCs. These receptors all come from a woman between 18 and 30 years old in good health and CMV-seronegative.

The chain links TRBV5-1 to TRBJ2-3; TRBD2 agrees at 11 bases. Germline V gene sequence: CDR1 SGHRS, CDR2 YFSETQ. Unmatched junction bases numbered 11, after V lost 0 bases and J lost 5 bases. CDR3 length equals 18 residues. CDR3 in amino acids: CASSLVRISGGAGDTQYF. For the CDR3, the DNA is TGCGCCAGCAGCTTGGTACGGATTAGCGGGGGGGCAGGAGATACGCAGTATTTT.

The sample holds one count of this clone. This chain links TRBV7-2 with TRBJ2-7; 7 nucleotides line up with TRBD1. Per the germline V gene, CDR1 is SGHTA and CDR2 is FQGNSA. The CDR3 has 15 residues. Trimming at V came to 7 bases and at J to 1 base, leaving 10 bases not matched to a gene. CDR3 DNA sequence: TGTGCCAGCACCCATGAGACAGGGATATCCTACGAGCAGTACTTC. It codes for CASTHETGISYEQYF. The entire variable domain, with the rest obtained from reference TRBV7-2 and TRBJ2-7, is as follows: GAGVSQSPSNKVTEKGKDVELRCDPISGHTALYWYRQSLGQGLEFLIYFQGNSAPDKSGLPSDRFSAERTGGSVSTLTIQRTQQEDSAVYLCASTHETGISYEQYFGPGTRLTVT.

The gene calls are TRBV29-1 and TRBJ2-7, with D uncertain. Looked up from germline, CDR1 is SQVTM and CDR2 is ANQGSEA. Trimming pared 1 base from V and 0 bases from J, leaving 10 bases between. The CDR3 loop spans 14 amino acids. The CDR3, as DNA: TGCAGCGTTGAAGGGGCACCTGGCTCCTACGAGCAGTACTTC. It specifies CSVEGAPGSYEQYF.

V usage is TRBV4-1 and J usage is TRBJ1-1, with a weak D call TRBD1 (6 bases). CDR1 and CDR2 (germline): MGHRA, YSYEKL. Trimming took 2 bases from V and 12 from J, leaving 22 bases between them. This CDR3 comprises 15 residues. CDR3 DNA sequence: TGCGCCAGCAGCCAAATAGGGAGGGGGATTCCTGAGTCTTTCTTT. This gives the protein CASSQIGRGIPESFF.

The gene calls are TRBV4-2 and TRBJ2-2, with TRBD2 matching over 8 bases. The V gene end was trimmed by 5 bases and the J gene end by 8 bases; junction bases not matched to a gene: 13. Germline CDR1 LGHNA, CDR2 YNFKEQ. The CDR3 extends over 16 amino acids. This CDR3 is CASSASIAGLSGELFF. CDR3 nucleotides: TGTGCCAGCAGCGCCAGTATAGCGGGGCTCTCGGGGGAGCTGTTTTTT.

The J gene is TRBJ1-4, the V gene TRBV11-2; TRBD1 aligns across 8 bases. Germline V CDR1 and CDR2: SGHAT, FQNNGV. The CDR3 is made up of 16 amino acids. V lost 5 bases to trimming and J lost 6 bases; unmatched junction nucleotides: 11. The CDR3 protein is CASSNTIRTGYEKLFF. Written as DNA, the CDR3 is TGTGCCAGCAGCAATACGATCCGGACAGGGTATGAAAAACTGTTTTTT.

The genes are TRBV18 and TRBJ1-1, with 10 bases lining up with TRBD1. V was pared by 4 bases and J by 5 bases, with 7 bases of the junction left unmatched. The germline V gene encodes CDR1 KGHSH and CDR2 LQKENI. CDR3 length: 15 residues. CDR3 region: CASSLDRGLGTEAFF. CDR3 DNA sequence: TGTGCCAGCTCACTTGACAGGGGGCTGGGGACTGAAGCTTTCTTT.

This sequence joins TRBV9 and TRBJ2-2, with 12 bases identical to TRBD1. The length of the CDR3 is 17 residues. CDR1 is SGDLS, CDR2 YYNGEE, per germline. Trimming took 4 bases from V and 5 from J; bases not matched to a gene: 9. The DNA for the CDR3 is TGTGCCAGCAGCTCGACCTGGGACAGGGGGCGTACCGGGGAGCTGTTTTTT. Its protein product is CASSSTWDRGRTGELFF.

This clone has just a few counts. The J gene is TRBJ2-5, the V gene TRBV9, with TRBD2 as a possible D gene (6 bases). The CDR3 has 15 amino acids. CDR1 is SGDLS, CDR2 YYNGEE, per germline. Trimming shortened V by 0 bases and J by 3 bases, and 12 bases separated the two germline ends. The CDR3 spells CASSVEAGSEETQYF. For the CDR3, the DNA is TGTGCCAGCAGCGTAGAGGCGGGGTCGGAAGAGACCCAGTACTTC.

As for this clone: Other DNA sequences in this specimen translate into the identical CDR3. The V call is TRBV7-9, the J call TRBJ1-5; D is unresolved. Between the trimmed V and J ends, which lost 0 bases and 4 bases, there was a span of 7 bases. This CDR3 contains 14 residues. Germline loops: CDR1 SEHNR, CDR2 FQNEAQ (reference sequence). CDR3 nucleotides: TGTGCCAGCAGCTTAGCTGGAGGGAATCAGCCCCAGCATTTT. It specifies CASSLAGGNQPQHF. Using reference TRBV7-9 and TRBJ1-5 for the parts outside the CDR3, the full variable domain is DTGVSQNPRHKITKRGQNVTFRCDPISEHNRLYWYRQTLGQGPEFLTYFQNEAQLEKSRLLSDRFSAERPKGSFSTLEIQRTEQGDSAMYLCASSLAGGNQPQHFGDGTRLSIL.

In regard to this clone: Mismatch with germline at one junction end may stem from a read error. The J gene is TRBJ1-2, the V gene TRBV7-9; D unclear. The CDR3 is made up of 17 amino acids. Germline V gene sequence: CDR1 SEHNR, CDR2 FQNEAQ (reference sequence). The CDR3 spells CSSSLSGRSSPNYGYTF. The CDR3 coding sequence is TGTTCCAGCAGCTTAAGCGGGCGCAGCAGCCCAAACTATGGCTACACCTTC.

The chain's CDR3 is CASSESGETQYF. DNA of the CDR3: TGCGCCAGCAGTGAGTCGGGCGAGACCCAGTACTTC. The genes are TRBV10-1 and TRBJ2-5; no reliable D call. CDR1 is WNHNN, CDR2 SYGVQD, per germline (reference sequence). With 0 bases removed from V and 5 bases from J, the gap between germline ends came to 4 bases. This CDR3 comprises 12 residues.

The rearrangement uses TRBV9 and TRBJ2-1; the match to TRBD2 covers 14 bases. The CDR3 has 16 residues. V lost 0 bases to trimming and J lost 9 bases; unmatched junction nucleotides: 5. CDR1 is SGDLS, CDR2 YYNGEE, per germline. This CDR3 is CASSVEGTSGGFEQFF. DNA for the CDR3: TGTGCCAGCAGCGTAGAGGGGACTAGCGGGGGATTTGAGCAGTTCTTC.

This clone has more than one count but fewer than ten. This CDR3 is CASSFDRGVNQPQHF. The CDR3 nucleotides read TGTGCCAGCAGCTTTGACAGGGGGGTAAATCAGCCCCAGCATTTT. The chain employs TRBV7-2 and TRBJ1-5; 9 bases match TRBD1. From germline, CDR1 is SGHTA and CDR2 FQGNSA. The CDR3 totals 15 residues. V shed 3 bases, J shed 4 bases, and the junction held 4 bases outside the gene matches.

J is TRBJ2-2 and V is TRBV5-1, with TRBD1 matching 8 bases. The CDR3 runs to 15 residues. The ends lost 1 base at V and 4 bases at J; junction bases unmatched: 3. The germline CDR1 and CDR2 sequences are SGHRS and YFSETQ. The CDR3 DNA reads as TGCGCCAGCAGCTTGTACACAGGGGGCACCGGGGAGCTGTTTTTT. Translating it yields CASSLYTGGTGELFF.

CDR3 amino acids: CASSTLTGGNTEAFF. CDR3 nucleotides: TGTGCCAGCAGCACTCTGACAGGGGGGAACACTGAAGCTTTCTTT. V usage is TRBV7-9 and J usage is TRBJ1-1; TRBD1 matches at 9 bases. V lost 5 bases, J lost 1 base, and 5 bases stayed unmatched. Germline lookup yields CDR1 SEHNR and CDR2 FQNEAQ (reference sequence). CDR3 length: 15 amino acids.

CDR3 nucleotides: TGCGCCAGCAGCTGGGGGACAGGGTTGGGTGAAAAACTGTTTTTT. Its protein is CASSWGTGLGEKLFF. The V and J genes are TRBV5-1 and TRBJ1-4; 9 bases are a match to TRBD1. The CDR3 runs to 15 residues. Germline trimming cut 3 bases from V and 7 bases from J; bases unmatched to any gene: 7. Germline V lookup: CDR1 SGHRS, CDR2 YFSETQ.

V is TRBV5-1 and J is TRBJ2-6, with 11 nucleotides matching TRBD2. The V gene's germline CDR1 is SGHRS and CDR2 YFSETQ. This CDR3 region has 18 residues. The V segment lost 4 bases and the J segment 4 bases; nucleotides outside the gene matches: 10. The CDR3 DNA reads TGCGCCAGCAGCCAGGAGTTAGCGGGAGGGCCCGGGGCCAACGTCCTGACTTTC. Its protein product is CASSQELAGGPGANVLTF.

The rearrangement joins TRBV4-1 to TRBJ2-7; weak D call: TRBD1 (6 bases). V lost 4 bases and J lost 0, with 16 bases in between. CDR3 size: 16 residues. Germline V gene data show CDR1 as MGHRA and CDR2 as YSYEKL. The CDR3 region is CASSPQGTTGSYEQYF. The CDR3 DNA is TGCGCCAGCAGCCCCCAAGGGACAACTGGCTCCTACGAGCAGTACTTC.

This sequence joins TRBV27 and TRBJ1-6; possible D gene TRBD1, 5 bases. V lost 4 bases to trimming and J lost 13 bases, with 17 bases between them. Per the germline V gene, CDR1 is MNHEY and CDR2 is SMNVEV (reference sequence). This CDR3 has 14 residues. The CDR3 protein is CASSSDPGVRPLHF. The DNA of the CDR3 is TGTGCCAGCAGTTCCGACCCGGGGGTCAGGCCCCTCCACTTT.

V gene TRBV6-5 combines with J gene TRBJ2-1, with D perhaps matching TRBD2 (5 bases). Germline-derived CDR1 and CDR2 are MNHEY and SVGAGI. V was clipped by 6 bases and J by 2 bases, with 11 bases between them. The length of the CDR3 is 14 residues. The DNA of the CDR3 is TGTGCCAGCAGCCGGACTGGCGCCTACAATGAGCAGTTCTTC. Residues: CASSRTGAYNEQFF.

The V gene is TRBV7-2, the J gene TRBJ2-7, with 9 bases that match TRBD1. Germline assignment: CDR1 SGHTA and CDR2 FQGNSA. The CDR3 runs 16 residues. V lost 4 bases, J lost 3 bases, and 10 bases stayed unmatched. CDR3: CASSSTAGTGYYEQYF. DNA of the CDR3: TGTGCCAGCAGCTCAACCGCCGGGACAGGGTACTACGAGCAGTACTTC.

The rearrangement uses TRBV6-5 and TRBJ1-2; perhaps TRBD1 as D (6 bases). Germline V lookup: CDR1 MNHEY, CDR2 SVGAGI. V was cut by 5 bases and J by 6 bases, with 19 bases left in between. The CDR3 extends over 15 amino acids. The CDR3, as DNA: TGTGCCAGCAGTAACCCAACAGGGTTAGGGCATGGCTACACCTTC. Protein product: CASSNPTGLGHGYTF.

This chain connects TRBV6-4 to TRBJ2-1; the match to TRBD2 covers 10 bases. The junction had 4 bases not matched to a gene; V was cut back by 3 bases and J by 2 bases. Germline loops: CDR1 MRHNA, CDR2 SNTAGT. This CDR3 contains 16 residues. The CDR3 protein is CASSEEAGGPYNEQFF. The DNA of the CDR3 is TGTGCCAGCAGTGAGGAAGCGGGGGGGCCCTACAATGAGCAGTTCTTC.

The CDR3 DNA follows: TGCGCCAGCAGCTTGCGGGTCGGGGGGGCAAATGAGCAGTTCTTC. Encoded protein: CASSLRVGGANEQFF. This chain links TRBV5-1 with TRBJ2-1, with 8 nucleotides matching TRBD2. V trimming: 1 base; J trimming: 7 bases; junction bases outside the gene matches: 7. Germline V gene sequence: CDR1 SGHRS, CDR2 YFSETQ. CDR3 size: 15 residues.

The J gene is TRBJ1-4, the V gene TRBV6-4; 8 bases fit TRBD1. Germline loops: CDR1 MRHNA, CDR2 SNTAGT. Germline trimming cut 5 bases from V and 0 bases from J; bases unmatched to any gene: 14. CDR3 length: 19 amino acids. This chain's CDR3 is CASSRRVDRVIATNEKLFF. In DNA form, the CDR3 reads TGTGCCAGCAGTCGGCGCGTGGACAGGGTAATTGCAACTAATGAAAAACTGTTTTTT.

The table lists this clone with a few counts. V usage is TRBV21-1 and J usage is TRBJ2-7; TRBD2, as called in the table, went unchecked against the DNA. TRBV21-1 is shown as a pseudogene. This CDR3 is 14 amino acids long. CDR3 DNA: TGTGCCAGCAGCAAAGGAGCGACTCCCTACGAGCAGTACTTC. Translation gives CASSKGATPYEQYF.

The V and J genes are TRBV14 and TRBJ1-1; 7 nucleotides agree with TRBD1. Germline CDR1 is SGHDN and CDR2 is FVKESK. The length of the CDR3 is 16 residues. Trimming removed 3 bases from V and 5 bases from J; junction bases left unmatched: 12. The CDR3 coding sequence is TGTGCCAGCAGCCATTATACAGGGGTTAGTAATACTGAAGCTTTCTTT. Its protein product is CASSHYTGVSNTEAFF.

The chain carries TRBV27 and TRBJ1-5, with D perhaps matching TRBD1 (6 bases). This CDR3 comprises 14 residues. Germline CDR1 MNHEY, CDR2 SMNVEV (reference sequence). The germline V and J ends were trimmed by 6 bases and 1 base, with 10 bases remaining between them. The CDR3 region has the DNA TGTGCCAGCAGACCCGGACAGAGCAATCAGCCCCAGCATTTT. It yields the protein CASRPGQSNQPQHF.

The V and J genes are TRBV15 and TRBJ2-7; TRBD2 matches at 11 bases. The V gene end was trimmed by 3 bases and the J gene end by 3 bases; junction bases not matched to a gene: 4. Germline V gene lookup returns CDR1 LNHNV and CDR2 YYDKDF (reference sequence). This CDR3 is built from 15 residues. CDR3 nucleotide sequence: TGTGCCACCAGCAGCCCCGGGACTAGCGGCTACGAGCAGTACTTC. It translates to CATSSPGTSGYEQYF.